This T cell receptor beta chain was sequenced in a study of cytotoxic CD8 clonotypes in ibrutinib-treated CLL. Germline V gene lookup returns CDR1 SEHNR and CDR2 FQNEAQ (reference sequence). The CDR3 has 14 amino acids. After removal of 5 bases from V and 7 bases from J, the junction contained 3 bases not matched to a gene. Depth targeted 1 in 200,000 to 1 in 1 million T cells, averaging 10x coverage per clonotype. Sequencing was performed with immunoSEQ multiplex PCR; in TCRdb, only in-frame clones are kept and a portion is missing. The sample yields nearly 100,000 clones, more than 75% seen once. This clone has more than one count but fewer than ten. The antigen remains unidentified. Points from the study as a whole: Few clonotypes were public, and these shrank or held steady under treatment. The times at which samples were taken varied between sustained-remission and progressing patients. At the start, clonality exceeded age-matched healthy donors and followed circulating CD8+ T-cell counts.

This receptor was identified in a human donor with chronic lymphocytic leukemia. The rearrangement joins TRBV7-9 to TRBJ1-6, with 9 bases identical to TRBD1. Source: PBMCs, taken after 12 months of ibrutinib treatment. This CDR3 reads CASSVGQGNSPLHF. In DNA form, the CDR3 reads TGTGCCAGCAGCGTGGGACAGGGAAATTCACCCCTCCACTTT. The entire variable domain, with the rest obtained from reference TRBV7-9 and TRBJ1-6, is as follows: DTGVSQNPRHKITKRGQNVTFRCDPISEHNRLYWYRQTLGQGPEFLTYFQNEAQLEKSRLLSDRFSAERPKGSFSTLEIQRTEQGDSAMYLCASSVGQGNSPLHFGNGTRLTVT.